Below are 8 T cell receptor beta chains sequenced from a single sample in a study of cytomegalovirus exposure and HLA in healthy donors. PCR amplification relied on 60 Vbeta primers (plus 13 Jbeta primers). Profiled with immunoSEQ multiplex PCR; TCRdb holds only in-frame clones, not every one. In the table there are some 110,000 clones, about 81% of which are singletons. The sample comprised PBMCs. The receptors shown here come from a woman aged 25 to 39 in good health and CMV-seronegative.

The CDR3 coding sequence is TGTGCTAGTGGTTTGCTTCTAGCCTCTGGGGCCAACGTCCTGACTTTC. Amino acids: CASGLLLASGANVLTF. The chain links TRBV12-5 to TRBJ2-6; D is possibly TRBD2 (5 bases). This CDR3 contains 16 residues. V lost 2 bases to trimming and J lost 0 bases, with 8 bases between them. In germline, CDR1 is LGHNT, CDR2 FRNRAP.

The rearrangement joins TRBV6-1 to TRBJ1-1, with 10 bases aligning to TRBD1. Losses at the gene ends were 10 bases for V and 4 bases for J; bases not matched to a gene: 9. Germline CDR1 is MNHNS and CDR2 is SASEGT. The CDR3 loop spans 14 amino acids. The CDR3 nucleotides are TGTGCCACCTCCGGGACAGGGGTGCTCACTGAAGCTTTCTTT. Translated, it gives CATSGTGVLTEAFF.

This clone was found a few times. The CDR3 sequence is CASSIRLAGGTNEQFF. The CDR3 DNA sequence: TGTGCCAGCAGCATAAGACTAGCGGGAGGGACCAATGAGCAGTTCTTC. The chain employs TRBV7-2 and TRBJ2-1, with TRBD2 identical over 14 bases. This CDR3 contains 16 residues. The ends lost 5 bases at V and 6 bases at J; junction bases unmatched: 6. Germline loops: CDR1 SGHTA, CDR2 FQGNSA.

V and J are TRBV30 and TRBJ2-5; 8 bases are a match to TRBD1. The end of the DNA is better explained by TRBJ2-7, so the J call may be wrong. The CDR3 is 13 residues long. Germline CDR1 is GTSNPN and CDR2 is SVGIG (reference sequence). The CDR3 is CAWTGTGGLEQYF. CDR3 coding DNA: TGTGCCTGGACCGGGACAGGAGGACTCGAGCAGTACTTC.

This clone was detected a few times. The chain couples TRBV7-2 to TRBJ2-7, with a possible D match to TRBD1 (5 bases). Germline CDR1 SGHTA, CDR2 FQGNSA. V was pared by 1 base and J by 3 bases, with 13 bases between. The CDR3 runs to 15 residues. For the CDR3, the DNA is TGTGCCAGCAGCTTAGAGGTAGGGGTGCGCTACGAGCAGTACTTC. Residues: CASSLEVGVRYEQYF.

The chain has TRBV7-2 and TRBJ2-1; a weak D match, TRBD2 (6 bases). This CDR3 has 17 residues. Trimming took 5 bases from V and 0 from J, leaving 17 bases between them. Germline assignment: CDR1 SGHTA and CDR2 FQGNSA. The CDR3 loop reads CASSPGSTRSSYNEQFF. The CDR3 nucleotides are TGTGCCAGCAGCCCCGGGTCGACTAGGAGCTCCTACAATGAGCAGTTCTTC.

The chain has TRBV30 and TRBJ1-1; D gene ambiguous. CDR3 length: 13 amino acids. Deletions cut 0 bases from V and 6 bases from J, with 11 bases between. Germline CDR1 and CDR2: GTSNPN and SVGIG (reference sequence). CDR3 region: CAWSVERVAEAFF. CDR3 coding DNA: TGTGCCTGGAGTGTGGAGCGCGTCGCTGAAGCTTTCTTT.

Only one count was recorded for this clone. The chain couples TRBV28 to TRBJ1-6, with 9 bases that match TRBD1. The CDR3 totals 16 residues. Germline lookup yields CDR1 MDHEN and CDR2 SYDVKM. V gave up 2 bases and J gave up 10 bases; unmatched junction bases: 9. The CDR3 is CASSLILGQGNSPLHF. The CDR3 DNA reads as TGTGCCAGCAGTTTAATTCTTGGACAGGGGAACTCACCCCTCCACTTT. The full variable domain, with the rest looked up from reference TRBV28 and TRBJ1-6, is DVKVTQSSRYLVKRTGEKVFLECVQDMDHENMFWYRQDPGLGLRLIYFSYDVKMKEKGDIPEGYSVSREKKERFSLILESASTNQTSMYLCASSLILGQGNSPLHFGNGTRLTVT.